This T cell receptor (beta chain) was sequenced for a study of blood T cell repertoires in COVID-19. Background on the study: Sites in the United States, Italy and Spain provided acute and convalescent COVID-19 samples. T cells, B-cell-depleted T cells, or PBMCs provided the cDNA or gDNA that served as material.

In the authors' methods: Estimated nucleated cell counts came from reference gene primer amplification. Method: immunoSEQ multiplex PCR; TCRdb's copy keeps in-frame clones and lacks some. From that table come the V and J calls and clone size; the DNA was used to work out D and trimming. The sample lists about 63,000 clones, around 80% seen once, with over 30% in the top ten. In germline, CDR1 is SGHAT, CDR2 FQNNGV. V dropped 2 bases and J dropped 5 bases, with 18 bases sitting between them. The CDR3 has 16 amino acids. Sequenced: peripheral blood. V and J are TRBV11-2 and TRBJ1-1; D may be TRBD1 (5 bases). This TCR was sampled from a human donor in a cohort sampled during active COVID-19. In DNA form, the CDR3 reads TGTGCCAGCAGCTTAAGGAGGGGAGTCGATAGTACTGAAGCTTTCTTT. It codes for CASSLRRGVDSTEAFF.